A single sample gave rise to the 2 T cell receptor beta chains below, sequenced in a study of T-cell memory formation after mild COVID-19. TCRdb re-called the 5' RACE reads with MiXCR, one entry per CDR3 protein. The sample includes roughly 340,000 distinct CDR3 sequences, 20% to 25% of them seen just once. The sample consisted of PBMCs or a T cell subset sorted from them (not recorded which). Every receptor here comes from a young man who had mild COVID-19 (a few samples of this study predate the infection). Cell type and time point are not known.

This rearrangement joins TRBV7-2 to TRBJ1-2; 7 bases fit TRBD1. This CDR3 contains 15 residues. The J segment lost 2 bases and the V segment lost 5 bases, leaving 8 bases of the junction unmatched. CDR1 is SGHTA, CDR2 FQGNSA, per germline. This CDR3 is CASSIYRGENYGYTF. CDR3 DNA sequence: TGTGCCAGCAGCATATACAGGGGAGAGAACTATGGCTACACCTTC. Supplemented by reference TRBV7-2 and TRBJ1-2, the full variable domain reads GAGVSQSPSNKVTEKGKDVELRCDPISGHTALYWYRQSLGQGLEFLIYFQGNSAPDKSGLPSDRFSAERTGGSVSTLTIQRTQQEDSAVYLCASSIYRGENYGYTFGSGTRLTVV.

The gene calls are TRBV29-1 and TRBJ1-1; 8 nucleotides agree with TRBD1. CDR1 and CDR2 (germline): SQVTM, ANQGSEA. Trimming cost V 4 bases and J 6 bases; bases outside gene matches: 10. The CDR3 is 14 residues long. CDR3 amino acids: CSVVGQGAKAEAFF. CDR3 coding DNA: TGCAGCGTTGTTGGGCAGGGGGCGAAGGCTGAAGCTTTCTTT.